The next 10 T cell receptor beta chains were all read from a single sample in a study of T cell clones after liver transplantation. Only in-frame clones appear in the TCRdb table, and some are missing; sequencing was by immunoSEQ multiplex PCR. The sample has fewer than 9,500 clones, around four fifths seen once; the top ten hold roughly 51%. The starting material was CD8+ T cells from blood, obtained at the 22-month timepoint. These receptors all stem from a human patient who received a liver transplant. T cells may partly derive from the graft donor.

The chain links TRBV27 to TRBJ2-7; D uncertain. Germline-derived CDR1 and CDR2 are MNHEY and SMNVEV (reference sequence). The CDR3 loop spans 12 amino acids. V was cut by 3 bases and J by 6 bases, with 9 bases left in between. The CDR3 sequence is CASSFPHGEQYF. CDR3 bases: TGTGCCAGCAGTTTCCCTCACGGCGAGCAGTACTTC.

This rearrangement joins TRBV19 to TRBJ2-1, with 10 bases fitting TRBD1. This CDR3 spans 13 amino acids. V shed 5 bases and J 7 bases; nucleotides not matched to a gene: 2. CDR1 is LNHDA and CDR2 is SQIVND in the germline V gene (reference sequence). The CDR3 protein is CASSSDRGNEQFF. CDR3 nucleotide sequence: TGTGCCAGTAGTTCGGACAGGGGGAATGAGCAGTTCTTC.

The genes are TRBV19 and TRBJ1-1; the D gene is possibly TRBD1 (5 bases). Germline CDR1 LNHDA, CDR2 SQIVND (reference sequence). V was cut by 3 bases and J by 4 bases, with 15 bases left in between. The CDR3 length is 15 residues. The CDR3 sequence is CASSIRDGPLTEAFF. The CDR3 DNA reads as TGTGCCAGTAGTATTCGGGACGGACCACTCACTGAAGCTTTCTTT.

The rearrangement uses TRBV5-1 and TRBJ1-1; 7 bases match TRBD1. This CDR3 spans 14 amino acids. Germline CDR1 reads SGHRS; CDR2 reads YFSETQ. V lost 3 bases to trimming and J lost 1 base; unmatched junction nucleotides: 3. The CDR3 loop is CASSWQGGNTEAFF. Here the CDR3 DNA reads TGCGCCAGCAGCTGGCAGGGGGGGAACACTGAAGCTTTCTTT.

This clone is medium-sized within its sample. The gene calls are TRBV9 and TRBJ2-2; D may be TRBD1 or TRBD2 (6 bases each). This CDR3 contains 19 residues. CDR1 SGDLS and CDR2 YYNGEE come from the germline V gene. Trimming pared 0 bases from V and 0 bases from J, leaving 18 bases between. The CDR3 nucleotides are TGTGCCAGCAGCGTAGGGGAGGACAGAAGACCCGCGAACACCGGGGAGCTGTTTTTT. This codes for CASSVGEDRRPANTGELFF. Full variable domain (rest looked up from reference TRBV9 and TRBJ2-2): DSGVTQTPKHLITATGQRVTLRCSPRSGDLSVYWYQQSLDQGLQFLIQYYNGEERAKGNILERFSAQQFPDLHSELNLSSLELGDSALYFCASSVGEDRRPANTGELFFGEGSRLTVL.

The V and J genes are TRBV6-5 and TRBJ1-1; the match to TRBD1 covers 10 bases. Germline loops: CDR1 MNHEY, CDR2 SVGAGI. The CDR3 is made up of 15 amino acids. With V trimmed by 0 bases and J by 6 bases, 4 bases remained unmatched. The CDR3 loop reads CASSYSTGGGSEAFF. Here the CDR3 DNA reads TGTGCCAGCAGTTACTCGACAGGGGGCGGTTCTGAAGCTTTCTTT.

The chain links TRBV29-1 to TRBJ2-3; the D gene is possibly TRBD1 (6 bases). V was clipped by 2 bases and J by 2 bases, with 17 bases between them. The CDR3 length is 16 residues. Germline V gives CDR1 SQVTM, CDR2 ANQGSEA. The CDR3 here is CSVEFARTAFTDTQYF. The CDR3 region has the DNA TGCAGCGTTGAATTCGCCAGGACAGCCTTCACAGATACGCAGTATTTT.

The V gene is TRBV29-1, the J gene TRBJ2-5; no reliable D call. CDR1 and CDR2 from the germline V gene are SQVTM and ANQGSEA. The CDR3 runs 14 residues. V dropped 3 bases and J dropped 0 bases, with 11 bases sitting between them. Written as DNA, the CDR3 is TGCAGCGTTGACCCAGGATTCTACCAAGAGACCCAGTACTTC. This sequence encodes CSVDPGFYQETQYF.

The rearrangement uses TRBV14 and TRBJ2-3; no clear D gene. Germline CDR1 reads SGHDN; CDR2 reads FVKESK. The CDR3 is 16 residues long. Deletions cut 5 bases from V and 2 bases from J, with 17 bases between. This CDR3 reads CASSTSHTLTTDTQYF. The DNA for the CDR3 is TGTGCCAGCAGCACCAGCCATACTTTGACCACAGATACGCAGTATTTT. The entire variable domain, with the rest obtained from reference TRBV14 and TRBJ2-3, is as follows: EAGVTQFPSHSVIEKGQTVTLRCDPISGHDNLYWYRRVMGKEIKFLLHFVKESKQDESGMPNNRFLAERTGGTYSTLKVQPAELEDSGVYFCASSTSHTLTTDTQYFGPGTRLTVL.

The chain has TRBV13 and TRBJ1-6, with 7 bases identical to TRBD1. The CDR3 has 18 amino acids. Unmatched junction bases numbered 5, after V lost 0 bases and J lost 0 bases. CDR1 and CDR2 (germline): PRHDT, FYEKMQ (reference sequence). This CDR3 is CASSLGGQESSYNSPLHF. The DNA for the CDR3 is TGTGCCAGCAGCTTAGGAGGACAGGAGAGCTCCTATAATTCACCCCTCCACTTT.